This record covers a single T cell receptor (beta chain). Its antigen is currently not known. Per-base qualities were not stored, and no clone one base away is much larger. Synthetic TCR analog templates were spiked into each PCR to estimate absolute template abundance from read counts. Using the immunoSEQ assay, TCRbeta CDR3 regions were amplified from genomic DNA with bias-controlled V and J gene primers. Sequencing of rearranged TCRbeta segments was performed at approximately 20X coverage. The study's processing was this. Clustering was used to correct sequencing errors, and CDR3s were annotated against IMGT to assign V, D and J genes. Downstream analyses used only productive TCRbeta rearrangements, leaving out any out-of-frame or stop-codon sequences. To compute clonality, Shannon entropy was normalized by the log of the number of unique productive sequences and then subtracted from one. Fisher's exact test with Benjamini-Hochberg correction, at a threshold of adjusted p below 0.01, was used to find clones that differed between time points or between blood and tumor. TCRdb's version of the immuneACCESS table is confined to in-frame rearrangements and falls short of the full clone set. An unresolved V gene accounts for under half of the shortfall where checked; the remainder is of unknown origin. The DNA gave D and trimming, while V, J and clone size come from that table. The sample profile shows about 52,000 clones; around 74% of them were found once. 4% of the sample rests with the top ten.

The record originates from a study of PD-L1 blockade in urothelial cancer listed by TCRdb under 2017. Study-wide context: Every patient began therapy in 2014 and was given atezolizumab 1,200 mg intravenously every 3 weeks. Durable clinical benefit was achieved by nine patients but not by the remaining 20. Durable clinical benefit was defined as progression-free survival longer than 6 months, and TCR features were also tested against progression-free and overall survival. An ECOG performance status of 0 or 1 was recorded for the patients, and 0 to 3 prior chemotherapy regimens had been received by the patients. About 90% of the roughly 29 patients were identified as males with urothelial cancer of bladder origin, and a prior smoking history was reported by 18 of 29 patients. Pretreatment tumor samples, along with matched peripheral blood collected serially before and after atezolizumab treatment, underwent TCR sequencing. Around 29 patients had pretreatment blood TCR-seq, roughly 25 had at least one posttreatment blood collection, and roughly 25 had tumor TCR-seq. Blood samples gave median yields of about 150,000 T cells and 65,000 to 85,000 unique TCRs, along with a median clonality of approximately 0.084. In the same patients who had TCR sequencing, pretreatment tumors also underwent whole exome sequencing and RNA sequencing. Blood samples were analyzed at 3 weeks after treatment start (second dose) and at 6 weeks after treatment start. The study was an exploratory multi-omic analysis of somatic, immune and clinical correlates of response to PD-L1 blockade with atezolizumab in urothelial cancer. Overall results and qualifications from the work: Because the sample size was small (n of about 30) and many exploratory analyses were performed, the results are intended to be hypothesis-generating. Among patients with durable benefit, tumor-associated TCR clones showed greater expansion in peripheral blood 3 weeks after treatment started (n ≈ 23, p = 0.022). A pretreatment peripheral blood TCR clonality below the median was linked to improved progression-free and overall survival.

The sample's time point label is to be understood as: pretreatment peripheral blood. The cohort comprised approximately 30 patients with locally advanced or metastatic urothelial carcinoma treated at Memorial Sloan Kettering on a trial protocol. Peripheral blood mononuclear cells were collected pretreatment and during treatment, with between 1 and 8 total time points per patient. The Qiagen DNeasy Blood extraction kit was used to purify genomic DNA from total PBMCs and tumor samples. PBMCs were collected pretreatment and during treatment, and were isolated and stored as previously described. The V end gives up 4 bases and the J end 5 bases, leaving 9 bases in the junction not matched to a gene. For CDR1 and CDR2, the germline V gene lists SGDLS and YYNGEE. Inclusive of the bounding cysteine and phenylalanine, the CDR3 is 15 residues long. Only the CDR3 DNA stays, 45 bases, in frame from base 1.

The receptor was isolated from a man in his 70s with urothelial cancer. The chain links TRBV9 with TRBJ2-1; 7 central nucleotides agree with TRBD1. Sample: PBMCs, taken around atezolizumab (anti-PD-L1) treatment. The nucleotide sequence is given as TGTGCCAGCAGCTCAACGACAGGGAGAAACAATGAGCAGTTCTTC. This is translated as CASSSTTGRNNEQFF.